Sequencing of this TCR beta chain was carried out in a study of blood T cell repertoires in COVID-19. Original handling: Nucleated cell counts were estimated from reference gene primer amplification. Clones were read by immunoSEQ multiplex PCR, and TCRdb kept only the in-frame ones, dropping some. V, J and clone size reflect that table, while D and trimming were determined from the DNA. The profile covers approximately 120,000 clones, with approximately 82% appearing a single time and 7.9% taken by the ten largest. From germline, CDR1 is MNHEY and CDR2 SVGAGI. This CDR3 contains 13 residues. V was clipped by 4 bases and J by 8 bases, with 14 bases between them.

This sequence was found in a woman aged 80 or over with active or convalescent COVID-19. This chain joins TRBV6-5 and TRBJ1-2; TRBD1 might be the D (6 bases). Sequencing was performed on peripheral blood. The CDR3 sequence: CASSSLGGLGYTF. DNA of the CDR3: TGTGCCAGCAGTTCATTGGGGGGGCTAGGCTACACCTTC.